This is a list of T cell receptor beta chains from one sample in a study of T cell responses to AZD1222 COVID-19 vaccine. Using immunoSEQ multiplex PCR, the repertoire was profiled, and TCRdb retains in-frame clones only, with some absent. The sample lists over 100,000 clones, 70% to 90% occurring once. Here the sequenced sample was peripheral blood, taken 28 days after the second dose of the MenACWY control vaccine. Receptors originate from an adult who received the MenACWY meningococcal vaccine as a control. CDR3s include the opening cysteine and the closing phenylalanine or tryptophan. Fields, in order: J gene, clone size, V gene, CDR3 protein. Size values are once, few and many counts, or a class for expanded clones, and some rows have none.

TRBJ1-1	NA	TRBV2	CASRGDRGNTEAFF
TRBJ1-4	NA	TRBV3-1/TRBV3-2	CASSQLSGEKLFF
TRBJ1-1	NA	TRBV5-1	CASSLDTTDTEAFF
TRBJ1-1	NA	TRBV6-5	CASSYSGQGDTEAFF
TRBJ1-2	few	TRBV2	CASSEGDRGHFNGYTF
TRBJ1-2	NA	TRBV5-4	CASSLGGTNYGYTF
TRBJ1-1	NA	TRBV4-3	CASSQDLLLNTEAFF
TRBJ2-1	NA	TRBV19	CASSMSVNEQFF
TRBJ2-7	few	TRBV19	CASSIGTKYEQYF
TRBJ2-4	NA	TRBV6-5	CASRSGGAKNIQYF
TRBJ2-5	NA	TRBV5-1	CASSWGLAGGLQETQYF
TRBJ1-2	NA	TRBV5-8	CASSWTGGFYGYTF
TRBJ1-5	NA	TRBV6-5	CASSYGQGGQPQHF
TRBJ1-3	NA	TRBV3-1/TRBV3-2	CASRRQGTSSSGNTIYF
TRBJ2-3	NA	TRBV7-9	CASSPNTDTQYF
TRBJ1-3	NA	TRBV4-1	CASSQDWGTGGADTIYF
TRBJ2-5	NA	TRBV19	CASSTGLAGPETQYF
TRBJ1-1	NA	TRBV7-6	CASSLAQGLSWRTEAFF
TRBJ1-2	NA	TRBV11-1	CASSALEGYGYTF
TRBJ2-5	NA	TRBV5-1	CASSLAGEWGETQYF
TRBJ2-7	NA	TRBV7-6	CASSLGGLAGTYEQYF
TRBJ1-3	NA	TRBV18	CASSPRKVQSSQGNTIYF
TRBJ2-5	NA	TRBV21-1	CASSLTGTEETQYF
TRBJ1-2	NA	TRBV18	CASSPRGGQGASVPYYGYTF
TRBJ1-2	NA	TRBV6-5	CASRGYFGYTF
TRBJ1-6	NA	TRBV28	CASSPALTGPGSPLHF
TRBJ1-2	NA	TRBV28	CASSLFGTGVGYTF
TRBJ2-7	NA	TRBV7-9	CASSPTAGVVEQYF
TRBJ2-2	NA	TRBV11-3	CASSFIGGELFF
TRBJ1-5	NA	TRBV7-3	CASSPPGGNQPQHF
TRBJ1-6	NA	TRBV5-1	CASRQTGNSPLHF
TRBJ1-6	NA	TRBV19	CASGDSANSPLHF
TRBJ2-2	NA	TRBV19	CASRKESNTGELFF
TRBJ2-1	NA	TRBV5-1	CASSLAGQGKGNEQFF
TRBJ1-2	few	TRBV28	CASSSLTGAHYGYTF
TRBJ1-2	NA	TRBV27	CASSLGRPYGYTF
TRBJ1-6	NA	TRBV7-2	CASSSLPGETYNSPLHF
TRBJ2-2	once	TRBV3-1/TRBV3-2	CASSQGLAGATNTGELFF
TRBJ2-1	NA	TRBV24-1	CATGDYPRNEQFF
TRBJ2-7	NA	TRBV5-5	CASSLLGQGYEQYF
TRBJ1-5	NA	TRBV21-1	CASSTRQGVSNQPQHF
TRBJ1-2	NA	TRBV21-1	CASTFHGGSYGYTF
TRBJ2-3	few	TRBV4-3	CASSQDERETQYF
TRBJ2-5	NA	TRBV9	CASSGGGGQETQYF
TRBJ2-1	once	TRBV27	CASRWTSGGGEEQFF